This T cell receptor beta chain was identified in a study of blood T cell repertoires in COVID-19. Study details: Samples representing acute and convalescent COVID-19 were sourced from the United States, Italy and Spain. PBMCs, B-cell-depleted T cells, or T cells were the source of the cDNA or gDNA that made up the material.

The CDR3 covers 16 residues. Germline V gene data show CDR1 as MNHEY and CDR2 as SMNVEV (reference sequence). V was shortened by 6 bases and J by 7 bases, with 19 bases between the two germline ends. As handled by the study authors: Using reference gene primer amplification, nucleated cell counts were estimated. Sequenced by immunoSEQ multiplex PCR; TCRdb stores in-frame clones only, minus some. V and J calls plus clone size are reproduced from that table; the DNA served to infer D and trimming. The sample consists of about 230,000 clones, 80% to 85% of them appearing once. This TCR was recovered from a man aged 35 to 55 with acute or convalescent COVID-19. V usage is TRBV27 and J usage is TRBJ1-6; D is undetermined. The material sequenced was peripheral blood. The CDR3 coding sequence is TGTGCCAGCAGCCGAAAGCCCACAGTAAACAATTCACCCCTCCACTTT. Translated: CASSRKPTVNNSPLHF.